This paragraph reports one TCR beta chain. Its antigen is unidentified. The CDR3 extends over 14 amino acids. Germline V lookup: CDR1 SQVTM, CDR2 ANQGSEA. Unmatched junction bases numbered 7, after V lost 3 bases and J lost 4 bases. This sample stems from a study of T cell repertoires in cytomegalovirus infection. Study-level information: Indicated by public TCR beta signatures were CMV infection and matching HLA type.

Study-level findings and limits: CMV-specific HLA-C-restricted TCR beta clonotypes dominated the ex vivo response.

TCRdb passed the reads through MiXCR, listing each CDR3 protein once. This table has more than 650,000 distinct CDR3 sequences, approximately 40% appearing once. Sequencing was performed on PBMCs. This clonotype was obtained from a human donor in good health (CMV status not recorded). Some clones in this sample may be carry-over from other donors' samples. This rearrangement joins TRBV29-1 to TRBJ2-3; 7 bases fit TRBD2. The chain's CDR3 is CSVDNGGSADTQYF. As DNA, the CDR3 is TGCAGCGTTGATAACGGCGGGAGCGCAGATACGCAGTATTTT.